Each of the 25 T cell receptor beta chains below was sequenced from the same sample in a study of regulatory T cells in long-lasting Graves disease. To make TCR beta libraries, researchers used iRepertoire HTBI primers and Arm-PCR of CDR3 regions. TCRdb re-derived calls from the multiplex PCR reads in MiXCR, one entry per CDR3 protein. The table lists around 500,000 distinct CDR3 sequences, around 12% of them singletons, with over 7% in the top ten. Time point denoted: newly diagnosed GD, antithyroid drugs for less than 3 months. The authors made the TCR library using RNA they extracted from PBMCs. The sample also formed part of further work on T cells in Graves' hyperthyroidism and ophthalmopathy.

The specimen was peripheral blood mononuclear cells (PBMCs), collected at new diagnosis, from a patient treated with antithyroid drugs. Receptors were obtained from a young woman with Graves disease.

This clonotype was seen repeatedly, ten times or more. The chain joins TRBV19 to TRBJ1-5; 7 bases agree with TRBD1. Germline V CDR1 and CDR2: LNHDA, SQIVND (reference sequence). V gave up 7 bases and J gave up 5 bases; unmatched junction bases: 5. The CDR3 runs 13 residues. The CDR3 DNA is TGTGCCAGTAAGGGGGCAAAAGATCAGCCCCAGCATTTT. It specifies CASKGAKDQPQHF.

This clonotype appeared many times. This sequence joins TRBV28 and TRBJ1-4; no clear D. The CDR3 is 18 residues long. V was pared by 2 bases and J by 1 base, with 17 bases between. The germline V gene has CDR1 MDHEN and CDR2 SYDVKM. Written as DNA, the CDR3 is TGTGCCAGCAGTTTACCAGTCCCTAAACGGGAAACTAATGAAAAACTGTTTTTT. Protein product: CASSLPVPKRETNEKLFF.

This clonotype was seen repeatedly, ten times or more. Here the CDR3 reads CSAREPGLHSYNEQFF. CDR3 DNA sequence: TGCAGTGCTAGAGAGCCCGGACTTCATTCCTACAATGAGCAGTTCTTC. This sequence joins TRBV20-1 and TRBJ2-1; D possibly corresponds to TRBD2 (5 bases). V shed 0 bases and J shed 1 base, with 13 bases lying between them. CDR1 DFQATT and CDR2 SNEGSKA come from the germline V gene (reference sequence). CDR3 size: 16 residues.

This clonotype was detected ten times or more. The chain employs TRBV7-9 and TRBJ2-7; D call uncertain. The ends were cut back, 5 bases at V and 5 bases at J, with 16 bases in the middle. CDR1 SEHNR and CDR2 FQNEAQ come from the germline V gene (reference sequence). CDR3 size: 14 residues. DNA for the CDR3: TGTGCCAGCAGCCTCCAAAACCTCATCCACGAGCAGTACTTC. Translation: CASSLQNLIHEQYF.

This clonotype showed up just a few times. The chain recombines TRBV19 with TRBJ2-7, with 9 nucleotides matching TRBD1. CDR3 size: 15 residues. CDR1 is LNHDA, CDR2 SQIVND, per germline (reference sequence). V trimming: 4 bases; J trimming: 1 base; junction bases outside the gene matches: 5. The CDR3 DNA follows: TGTGCCAGTAGTACGACCGGGACAGGGTCCTACGAGCAGTACTTC. It is translated as CASSTTGTGSYEQYF.

Ten or more counts support this clonotype. This chain links TRBV9 with TRBJ2-5; 12 nucleotides line up with TRBD2. Germline values: CDR1 SGDLS, CDR2 YYNGEE. Trimming at V came to 3 bases and at J to 4 bases, leaving 4 bases not matched to a gene. This CDR3 has 15 residues. CDR3: CASSAGLAGRETQYF. The CDR3 nucleotides read TGTGCCAGCAGCGCCGGACTAGCGGGAAGAGAGACCCAGTACTTC.

This clonotype was recorded many times. The chain has TRBV2 and TRBJ2-5, with TRBD2 as a possible D gene (5 bases). In germline, CDR1 is SNHLY, CDR2 FYNNEI. The CDR3 has 12 amino acids. Trimming took off 8 bases at V and 4 bases at J, with 11 bases between the two ends. For the CDR3, the DNA is TGTGCCAGCTCAGGTGCGGGAGAGACCCAGTACTTC. It translates to CASSGAGETQYF.

In this sample, this clonotype turned up many times. This sequence joins TRBV7-9 and TRBJ1-1, with 12 bases that match TRBD1. This CDR3 region has 16 residues. The junction had 10 bases not matched to a gene; V was cut back by 6 bases and J by 5 bases. From germline, CDR1 is SEHNR and CDR2 FQNEAQ (reference sequence). DNA of the CDR3: TGTGCCAGCAGTTTGCCACCGGGACAGGGGGCTACTGAAGCTTTCTTT. It codes for CASSLPPGQGATEAFF.

In this sample, this clonotype turned up a few times. A clone one base away is much larger, so this may be a read error. V usage is TRBV2 and J usage is TRBJ2-5, with 10 bases identical to TRBD2. The DNA end is a closer match to TRBJ2-1, so the J assignment may be wrong. The CDR3 consists of 15 residues. The V gene's germline CDR1 is SNHLY and CDR2 FYNNEI. The CDR3: CASSKTSGSFNEQFF. The CDR3, as DNA: TGTGCCAGCAGTAAGACTAGCGGGTCGTTTAATGAGCAGTTCTTC.

Many counts were recorded for this clonotype. V and J are TRBV7-9 and TRBJ2-3; TRBD2 aligns across 12 bases. J was trimmed by 6 bases and V by 6 bases; bases with no gene match: 7. Per the germline V gene, CDR1 is SEHNR and CDR2 is FQNEAQ (reference sequence). The CDR3 consists of 15 residues. The CDR3 protein is CASRLTSGRGDTQYF. CDR3 in DNA: TGTGCCAGCAGGCTGACTAGCGGGAGAGGCGATACGCAGTATTTT.

This clonotype was picked up many times. The genes are TRBV5-8 and TRBJ1-2; D call uncertain. The CDR3 runs to 9 residues. The germline V and J ends were trimmed by 6 bases and 8 bases, with 5 bases remaining between them. The germline V gene encodes CDR1 SGHTS and CDR2 YDEGEE. The CDR3 is CASTSGYTF. CDR3 bases: TGTGCCAGCACCTCGGGCTACACCTTC.

The rearrangement uses TRBV7-2 and TRBJ2-5; 7 positions match TRBD1. This CDR3 comprises 16 residues. V lost 5 bases to trimming and J lost 3 bases; unmatched junction nucleotides: 12. The germline CDR1 and CDR2 sequences are SGHTA and FQGNSA. In DNA form, the CDR3 reads TGTGCCAGCAGCCGAAGGTCGGTCAGGGGGAAAGAGACCCAGTACTTC. It yields the protein CASSRRSVRGKETQYF.

The CDR3: CAWTGRLNEQFF. The CDR3 nucleotides read TGTGCCTGGACCGGACGGCTCAATGAGCAGTTCTTC. This chain uses TRBV30 with TRBJ2-1; no definite D call. V lost 4 bases and J 6 bases, leaving 10 bases between the germline ends. Germline-derived CDR1 and CDR2 are GTSNPN and SVGIG (reference sequence). The CDR3 covers 12 residues.

This clonotype was detected ten times or more. V gene TRBV2 combines with J gene TRBJ2-1; 7 bases agree with TRBD2. CDR1 and CDR2 (germline): SNHLY, FYNNEI. The CDR3 is made up of 15 amino acids. J lost 7 bases, V lost 7 bases, and 13 bases had no gene match. In nucleotides, the CDR3 is TGTGCCAGCACCAAGGACGGCGGGGGATGGAATGAGCAGTTCTTC. Residues: CASTKDGGGWNEQFF.

This clonotype appeared a few times. V usage is TRBV16 and J usage is TRBJ2-6, with D possibly matching TRBD1 (5 bases). The CDR3 sequence is 17 residues long. Trimming took 0 bases from V and 0 from J, leaving 9 bases between them. Germline values: CDR1 KGHSY, CDR2 FQNENV. CDR3 in amino acids: CASSQSPGRSGANVLTF. CDR3 coding DNA: TGTGCCAGCAGCCAATCTCCAGGGCGCTCTGGGGCCAACGTCCTGACTTTC.

In regard to this clonotype: This likely came from a read error, as a far larger clone is one base away. The V gene is TRBV12-3 or TRBV12-4, the J gene TRBJ2-7, with 9 bases lining up with TRBD2. The V segment lost 7 bases and the J segment 7 bases; nucleotides outside the gene matches: 14. The CDR3 runs to 15 residues. CDR3 in amino acids: CASTVGGLARNEQYF. In DNA form, the CDR3 reads TGTGCCAGCACCGTTGGTGGACTAGCGCGCAATGAGCAGTACTTC.

This clonotype was counted many times. The chain uses TRBV5-1 and TRBJ2-3, with D maybe TRBD1 (6 bases). Germline lookup yields CDR1 SGHRS and CDR2 YFSETQ. This CDR3 comprises 15 residues. Deletions cut 1 base from V and 3 bases from J, with 12 bases between. The CDR3, as DNA: TGCGCCAGCAGCTTGCACGGACAGTCGACAGATACGCAGTATTTT. It codes for CASSLHGQSTDTQYF.

This clonotype occurred a few times. This sequence joins TRBV28 and TRBJ2-7; D ambiguous. The CDR3 is made up of 17 amino acids. The germline V and J ends were trimmed by 3 bases and 0 bases, with 18 bases remaining between them. Germline V gene data show CDR1 as MDHEN and CDR2 as SYDVKM. CDR3 coding DNA: TGTGCCAGCAGTTTCCTTCGAACGAGGCTAGTCTCCTACGAGCAGTACTTC. Translating gives CASSFLRTRLVSYEQYF. The whole variable domain, filled in from reference TRBV28 and TRBJ2-7, reads DVKVTQSSRYLVKRTGEKVFLECVQDMDHENMFWYRQDPGLGLRLIYFSYDVKMKEKGDIPEGYSVSREKKERFSLILESASTNQTSMYLCASSFLRTRLVSYEQYFGPGTRLTVT.

This clonotype was observed at least ten times. V and J are TRBV29-1 and TRBJ2-3; either TRBD1 or TRBD2 may fit D (6 bases each). Germline V gene lookup returns CDR1 SQVTM and CDR2 ANQGSEA. CDR3 length equals 16 residues. The ends were cut back, 7 bases at V and 5 bases at J, with 25 bases in the middle. The CDR3 reads CSAKGPLDGGGDTQYF. For the CDR3, the DNA is TGCAGCGCCAAAGGCCCCCTGGACGGAGGGGGAGATACGCAGTATTTT.

In its sample, this clonotype was seen many times. This chain joins TRBV28 and TRBJ1-2, with D maybe TRBD1 (5 bases). CDR3 length: 13 amino acids. CDR1 is MDHEN and CDR2 is SYDVKM in the germline V gene. V lost 3 bases to trimming and J lost 4 bases, with 9 bases between them. CDR3 nucleotide sequence: TGTGCCAGCAGTTTGCGACAGCTCTATGGCTACACCTTC. Protein: CASSLRQLYGYTF.

This clonotype was seen at least ten times. This chain links TRBV6-2 or TRBV6-3 with TRBJ2-4; D assignment may be TRBD1 or TRBD2 (5 bases each). V lost 8 bases to trimming and J lost 7 bases, with 12 bases between them. Germline V gene lookup returns CDR1 MNHEY and CDR2 SVGEGT. This CDR3 has 12 residues. As DNA, the CDR3 is TGTGCCAGCGCCTTCAGGGAGAACATTCAGTACTTC. It codes for CASAFRENIQYF.

This clonotype was seen repeatedly, ten times or more. The chain has TRBV7-9 and TRBJ1-2, with 9 bases fitting TRBD1. There are 15 residues in the CDR3. V gave up 6 bases and J gave up 5 bases; unmatched junction bases: 10. Germline CDR1 SEHNR, CDR2 FQNEAQ (reference sequence). In DNA form, the CDR3 reads TGTGCCAGCAGTGGTTACAGGGGGCTAACTTATGGCTACACCTTC. Residues: CASSGYRGLTYGYTF.

The V gene is TRBV4-1, the J gene TRBJ1-4, with D possibly matching TRBD1 (5 bases). The V gene lost 4 bases and the J gene lost 3 bases, with 15 bases spanning the gap. Germline CDR1 is MGHRA and CDR2 is YSYEKL. The CDR3 totals 16 residues. The CDR3 coding sequence is TGCGCCAGCAGCCGGGGACCTTTCGGCGCTAATGAAAAACTGTTTTTT. Amino acids: CASSRGPFGANEKLFF.

This clonotype showed up many times. The V gene is TRBV9, the J gene TRBJ2-1; D gene ambiguous. CDR1 is SGDLS and CDR2 is YYNGEE in the germline V gene. This CDR3 is built from 13 residues. V gave up 3 bases and J gave up 5 bases, with 9 bases separating them. CDR3 loop: CASSALIDNEQFF. CDR3 coding DNA: TGTGCCAGCAGCGCCCTAATAGACAATGAGCAGTTCTTC. The full variable domain, completed using reference TRBV9 and TRBJ2-1, is DSGVTQTPKHLITATGQRVTLRCSPRSGDLSVYWYQQSLDQGLQFLIQYYNGEERAKGNILERFSAQQFPDLHSELNLSSLELGDSALYFCASSALIDNEQFFGPGTRLTVL.

The chain recombines TRBV20-1 with TRBJ1-2, with 10 bases lining up with TRBD1. The CDR3 extends over 16 amino acids. After removal of 0 bases from V and 10 bases from J, the junction contained 14 bases not matched to a gene. CDR1 and CDR2 (germline): DFQATT, SNEGSKA (reference sequence). The CDR3, as DNA: TGCAGTGCTAGAGATATGGCGGAGGGACAGGGGTCTGACTACACCTTC. It encodes CSARDMAEGQGSDYTF.